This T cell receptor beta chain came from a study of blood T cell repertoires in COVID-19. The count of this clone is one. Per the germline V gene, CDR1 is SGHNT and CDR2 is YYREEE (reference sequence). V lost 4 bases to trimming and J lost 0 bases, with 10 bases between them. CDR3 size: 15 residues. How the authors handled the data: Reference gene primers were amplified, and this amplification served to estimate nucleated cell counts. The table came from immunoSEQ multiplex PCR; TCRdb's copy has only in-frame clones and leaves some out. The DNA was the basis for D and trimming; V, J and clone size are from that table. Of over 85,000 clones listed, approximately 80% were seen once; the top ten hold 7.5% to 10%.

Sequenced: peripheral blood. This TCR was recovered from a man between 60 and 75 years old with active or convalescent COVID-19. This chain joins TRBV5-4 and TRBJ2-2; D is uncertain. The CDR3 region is CASSRTVPNTGELFF. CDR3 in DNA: TGTGCCAGCAGCCGAACAGTTCCGAACACCGGGGAGCTGTTTTTT.